This TCR beta chain came from a study of cytomegalovirus exposure and HLA in healthy donors. In the study overall: Among about 200 million T cells, an earlier analysis found roughly 100 million unique TCR beta sequences. Study conclusions and caveats: A later analysis linked 16,951 TCR beta sequences to HLA alleles at 0.05 false discovery rate. Among TCR beta chains of equal frequency, HLA-associated ones were more clonally expanded in a later analysis. Highly shared variants forming one cluster were likely a sequencing artifact.

With 60 Vbeta and 13 Jbeta primers, the PCR was carried out. Data came from immunoSEQ multiplex PCR; TCRdb stores just in-frame clones and leaves some out. The data contain about 100,000 clones, around four fifths of them singletons. Germline V gene sequence: CDR1 SGHNT, CDR2 YYREEE (reference sequence). The J segment lost 0 bases and the V segment lost 3 bases, leaving 4 bases of the junction unmatched. The CDR3 consists of 15 residues. The count of this clone is one. Its antigen is undetermined. Material: PBMCs. V gene TRBV5-4 combines with J gene TRBJ1-1; 8 positions match TRBD1. The clonotype comes from a woman aged 55-75 years in good health and CMV-seronegative. This chain's CDR3 is CASSSRTGLNTEAFF. As DNA, the CDR3 is TGTGCCAGCAGCTCCCGGACAGGGCTGAACACTGAAGCTTTCTTT.